Described below is a single T cell receptor (beta chain) sequence and its context. Its target is not known. Exposure to brentuximab vedotin varied, and each patient had relapsed following autologous stem cell transplantation. Germline CDR1 and CDR2: SGHVS and FQNEAQ. CDR3 length equals 14 residues. Trimming stripped 1 base from V and 3 bases from J, with 10 bases between. The method was immunoSEQ multiplex PCR; TCRdb's version includes in-frame clones alone and lacks a portion of them. The top ten hold about 2.7% of the sample, which has 90,000 or so clones, around 90% seen once. This record belongs to a study of PD-1 blockade in classical Hodgkin lymphoma. Findings of the study overall: Compared with healthy donors, newly diagnosed patients reportedly showed lower baseline TCR diversity.

Sequences were derived from peripheral blood mononuclear cells (PBMCs), sampled before the second cycle of nivolumab. The receptor's source is a human donor with classical Hodgkin lymphoma. The chain is built from TRBV7-8 and TRBJ2-7; D perhaps matches TRBD2 (5 bases). The CDR3: CASSLGLGSYEQYF. CDR3 in DNA: TGTGCCAGCAGCTTAGGGCTAGGGAGCTACGAGCAGTACTTC.